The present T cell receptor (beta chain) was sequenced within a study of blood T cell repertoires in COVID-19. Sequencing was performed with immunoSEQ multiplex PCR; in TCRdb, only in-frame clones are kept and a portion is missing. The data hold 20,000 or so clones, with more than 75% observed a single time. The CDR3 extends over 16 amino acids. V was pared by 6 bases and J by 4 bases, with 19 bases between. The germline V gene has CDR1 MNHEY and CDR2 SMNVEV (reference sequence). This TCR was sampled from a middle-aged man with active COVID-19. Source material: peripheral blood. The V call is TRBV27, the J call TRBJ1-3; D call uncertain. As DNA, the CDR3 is TGTGCCAGCAGCCCGACGGGAGGACGGGTCGGAAACACCATATATTTT. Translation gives CASSPTGGRVGNTIYF.